Listed below are T cell receptor beta chains from one sample, sequenced in a study of T cells in Graves' hyperthyroidism and ophthalmopathy. Each CDR3 protein is one row after TCRdb ran MiXCR on the multiplex PCR reads. The table has some 180,000 distinct CDR3 sequences, around 17% seen once. Specimen: blood. These receptors all come from a woman in her 50s with Graves' hyperthyroidism. The CDR3 runs from the conserved cysteine through the conserved F or W. The D gene is left open where the match is weak. Clone size, where shown, is once, few, many, or a class for clones that have expanded.

many,TRBJ2-3,TRBV28,NA,TGTGCCACCAAGAGCACAGATACGCAGTATTTT,CATKSTDTQYF
NA,TRBJ1-1,TRBV6-1,TRBD1,TGTGCCAGCAGTCGGACAGGAACGAACACTGAAGCTTTCTTT,CASSRTGTNTEAFF
NA,TRBJ1-6,TRBV7-9,NA,TGTACCAGCAGCTTAGTTTCTGGGGGATCACCCCTCCACTTT,CTSSLVSGGSPLHF
few,TRBJ2-2,TRBV19,NA,TGTGCCACTCCGGACGGGTCGAACACCGGGGAGCTGTTTTTT,CATPDGSNTGELFF
few,TRBJ1-2,TRBV20-1,NA,TGCAGTGCTAGAGATAAGGCTAGTGGCTACACCTTC,CSARDKASGYTF
many,TRBJ2-5,TRBV6-1,TRBD1,TGTGCCAGCACCCAAGGGACAGGGTTGCGAGAGACCCAGTACTTC,CASTQGTGLRETQYF
many,TRBJ2-1,TRBV9,TRBD2,TGTGCCAGCAGCGTAGCCGGGACTAGCGGGAGGAATGAGCAGTTCTTC,CASSVAGTSGRNEQFF
few,TRBJ1-2,TRBV7-9,TRBD1,TGTGCCAGCAGCAACCAGGGGGGATACTATGGCTACACCTTC,CASSNQGGYYGYTF
few,TRBJ2-1,TRBV20-1,NA,TGCAGTGCCCCTCGTGGAGTTATGCGGAATGAGCAGTTCTTC,CSAPRGVMRNEQFF
NA,TRBJ1-2,TRBV12-3/TRBV12-4,NA,TGTGCCAGCATGTTTGATATGGATGGCTACACCTTC,CASMFDMDGYTF
few,TRBJ2-7,TRBV27,NA,TGTGCCAGCAGTTTCGCCAGGGTGGATTTCGAGCAGTACTTC,CASSFARVDFEQYF